This TCR beta chain derives from a study of T-cell reconstitution after alpha-beta-depleted transplantation in children. Construction of the TCRbeta library involved unique molecular identifiers. In TCRdb, the PCR reads were re-called with MiXCR into one record per CDR3 protein. The table has thousands of distinct CDR3 sequences, roughly 10% seen once; the top ten hold around 21%. The V end was cut by 8 bases, the J end by 8 bases, with 12 bases between. The V gene's germline CDR1 is SEHNR and CDR2 FQNEAQ (reference sequence). The CDR3 covers 11 residues. At least ten counts were recorded for this clonotype.

The material sequenced was PBMCs, mostly from graft donor cells, taken 180 days after TCRalphabeta/CD19-depleted stem cell transplant. This receptor was taken from a child in the first two years of life who had a stem cell transplant for acute myeloid leukemia, so the T cells may come from the graft donor. The J gene is TRBJ1-2, the V gene TRBV7-9; D gene uncertain. The CDR3 DNA reads as TGTGCCAGCCCCTATCCTGGGGGCTACACCTTC. Protein: CASPYPGGYTF.